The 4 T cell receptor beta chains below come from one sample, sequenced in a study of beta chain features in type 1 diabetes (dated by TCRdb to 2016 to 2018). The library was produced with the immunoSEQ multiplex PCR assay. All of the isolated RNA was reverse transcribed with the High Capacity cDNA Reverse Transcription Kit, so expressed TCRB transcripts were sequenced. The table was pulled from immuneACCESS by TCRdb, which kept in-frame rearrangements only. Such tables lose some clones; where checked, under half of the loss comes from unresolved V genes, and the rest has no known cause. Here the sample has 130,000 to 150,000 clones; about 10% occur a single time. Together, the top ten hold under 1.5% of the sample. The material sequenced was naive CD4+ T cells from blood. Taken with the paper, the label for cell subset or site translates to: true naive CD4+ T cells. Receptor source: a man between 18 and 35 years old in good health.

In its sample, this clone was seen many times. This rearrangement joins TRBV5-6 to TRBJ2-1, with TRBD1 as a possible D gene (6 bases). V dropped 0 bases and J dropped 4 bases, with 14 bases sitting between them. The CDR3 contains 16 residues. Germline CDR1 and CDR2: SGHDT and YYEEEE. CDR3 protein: CASSLVTGQIYNEQFF. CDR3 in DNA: TGTGCCAGCAGCTTGGTCACAGGGCAAATTTACAATGAGCAGTTCTTC.

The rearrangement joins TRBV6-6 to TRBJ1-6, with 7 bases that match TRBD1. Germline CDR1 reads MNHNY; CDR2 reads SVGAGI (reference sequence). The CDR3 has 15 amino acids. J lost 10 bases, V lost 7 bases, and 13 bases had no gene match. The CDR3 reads CASKQVGTVGSPLHF. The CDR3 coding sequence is TGTGCCAGCAAACAAGTTGGGACAGTTGGGTCACCCCTCCACTTT.

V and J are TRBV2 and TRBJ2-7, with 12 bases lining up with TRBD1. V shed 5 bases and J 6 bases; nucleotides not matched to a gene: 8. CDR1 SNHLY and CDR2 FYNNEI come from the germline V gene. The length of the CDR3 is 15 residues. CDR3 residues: CASSTTGTGGREQYF. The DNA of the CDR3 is TGTGCCAGCAGTACAACCGGGACAGGGGGCCGCGAGCAGTACTTC.

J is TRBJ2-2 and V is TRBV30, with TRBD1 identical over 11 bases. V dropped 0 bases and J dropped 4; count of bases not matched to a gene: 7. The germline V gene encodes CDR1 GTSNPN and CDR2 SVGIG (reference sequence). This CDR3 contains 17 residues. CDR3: CAWSVQRTGGFTGELFF. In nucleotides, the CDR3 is TGTGCCTGGAGTGTACAAAGGACAGGGGGCTTCACCGGGGAGCTGTTTTTT.